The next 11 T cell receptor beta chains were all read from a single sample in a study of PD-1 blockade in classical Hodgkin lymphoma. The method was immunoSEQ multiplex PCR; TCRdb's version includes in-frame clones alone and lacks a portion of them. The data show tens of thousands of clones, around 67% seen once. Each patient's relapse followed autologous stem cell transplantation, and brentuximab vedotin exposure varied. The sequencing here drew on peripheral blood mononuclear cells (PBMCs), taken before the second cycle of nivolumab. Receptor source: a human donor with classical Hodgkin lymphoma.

The CDR3 region has the DNA TGTGCCAGCAGTTTAAGGGCAGAGAACACTGAAGCTTTCTTT. It encodes CASSLRAENTEAFF. V and J are TRBV27 and TRBJ1-1; D not resolved. V was trimmed by 2 bases and J by 1 base, leaving 8 bases between them. Germline values: CDR1 MNHEY, CDR2 SMNVEV (reference sequence). The CDR3 contains 14 residues.

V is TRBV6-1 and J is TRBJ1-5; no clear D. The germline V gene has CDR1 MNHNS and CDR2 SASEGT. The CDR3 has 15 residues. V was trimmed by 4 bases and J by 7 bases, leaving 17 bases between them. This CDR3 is CASSGQFDTGQPQHF. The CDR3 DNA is TGTGCCAGCAGTGGCCAGTTTGACACGGGCCAGCCCCAGCATTTT.

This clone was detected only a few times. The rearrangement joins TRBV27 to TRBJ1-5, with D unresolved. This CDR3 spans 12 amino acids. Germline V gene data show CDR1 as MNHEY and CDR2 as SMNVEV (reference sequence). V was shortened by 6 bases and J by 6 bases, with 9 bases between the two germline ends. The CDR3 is CASSATLQPQHF. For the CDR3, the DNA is TGTGCCAGCAGCGCGACTCTTCAGCCCCAGCATTTT.

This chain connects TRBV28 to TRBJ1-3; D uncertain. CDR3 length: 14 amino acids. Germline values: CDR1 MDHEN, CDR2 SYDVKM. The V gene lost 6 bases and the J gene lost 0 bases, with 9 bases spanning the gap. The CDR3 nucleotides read TGTGCCAGCAGCTTCGACTTCTCTGGAAACACCATATATTTT. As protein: CASSFDFSGNTIYF.

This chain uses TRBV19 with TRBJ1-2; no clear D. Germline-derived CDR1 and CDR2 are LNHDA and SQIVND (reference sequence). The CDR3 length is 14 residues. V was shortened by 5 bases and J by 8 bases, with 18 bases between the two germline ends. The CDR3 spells CASSANRAPGGYTF. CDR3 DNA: TGTGCCAGTAGTGCGAACCGGGCCCCAGGAGGCTACACCTTC. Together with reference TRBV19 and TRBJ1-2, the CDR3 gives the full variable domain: DGGITQSPKYLFRKEGQNVTLSCEQNLNHDAMYWYRQDPGQGLRLIYYSQIVNDFQKGDIAEGYSVSREKKESFPLTVTSAQKNPTAFYLCASSANRAPGGYTFGSGTRLTVV.

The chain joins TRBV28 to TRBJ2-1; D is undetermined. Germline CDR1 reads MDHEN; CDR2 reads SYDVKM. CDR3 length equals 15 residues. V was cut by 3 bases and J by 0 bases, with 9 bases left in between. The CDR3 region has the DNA TGTGCCAGCAGTTTGAAGGGTCTCTCCTACAATGAGCAGTTCTTC. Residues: CASSLKGLSYNEQFF.

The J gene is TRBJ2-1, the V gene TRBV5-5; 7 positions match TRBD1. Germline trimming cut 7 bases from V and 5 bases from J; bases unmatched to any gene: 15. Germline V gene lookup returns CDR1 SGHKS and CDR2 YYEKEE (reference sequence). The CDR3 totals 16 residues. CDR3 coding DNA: TGTGCCAGCTTAATTTTGCCCGGGACAGTCAACAATGAGCAGTTCTTC. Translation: CASLILPGTVNNEQFF.

Here the CDR3 DNA reads TGTGCCAGCAGTTTGTCGACCAATCAGCCCCAGCATTTT. This translates into CASSLSTNQPQHF. This sequence joins TRBV28 and TRBJ1-5; the D is unclear. The CDR3 consists of 13 residues. Germline V CDR1 and CDR2: MDHEN, SYDVKM. V shed 3 bases and J shed 3 bases, with 6 bases lying between them.

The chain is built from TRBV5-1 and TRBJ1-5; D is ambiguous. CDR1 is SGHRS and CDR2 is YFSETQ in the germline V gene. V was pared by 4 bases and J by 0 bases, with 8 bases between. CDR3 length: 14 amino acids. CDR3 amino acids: CASSTDGSNQPQHF. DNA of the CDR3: TGCGCCAGCAGCACAGACGGTAGCAATCAGCCCCAGCATTTT.

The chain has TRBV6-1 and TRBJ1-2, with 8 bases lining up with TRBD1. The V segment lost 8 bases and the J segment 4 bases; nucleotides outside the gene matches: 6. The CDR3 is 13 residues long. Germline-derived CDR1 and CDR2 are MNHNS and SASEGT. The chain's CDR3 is CASWTGHRYGYTF. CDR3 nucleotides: TGTGCCAGCTGGACAGGGCACCGCTATGGCTACACCTTC.

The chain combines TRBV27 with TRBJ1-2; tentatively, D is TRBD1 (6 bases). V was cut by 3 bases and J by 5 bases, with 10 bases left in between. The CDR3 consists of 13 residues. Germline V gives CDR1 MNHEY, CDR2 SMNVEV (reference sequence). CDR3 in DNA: TGTGCCAGCAGTTTGAGGGGGTTGTATGGCTACACCTTC. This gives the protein CASSLRGLYGYTF.